These 32 T cell receptor beta chains came from one sample sequenced in a study of regulatory T cells in long-lasting Graves disease. Indicated time point: newly diagnosed GD, antithyroid drugs for less than 3 months. The authors made the TCR library using RNA they extracted from PBMCs. Libraries of TCR beta came from iRepertoire HTBI primers plus Arm-PCR of CDR3 regions. TCRdb fed the multiplex PCR reads into MiXCR, producing one record per CDR3 protein. The sample lists 600,000 to 650,000 distinct CDR3 sequences, roughly 15% occurring once. Another study also made use of these data, one on T cells in Graves' hyperthyroidism and ophthalmopathy.

This specimen was peripheral blood mononuclear cells (PBMCs), taken at new diagnosis, from a patient treated with antithyroid drugs. Source of these receptors: a woman aged 25 to 39 with Graves disease.

The rearrangement uses TRBV7-9 and TRBJ2-2, with 7 bases identical to TRBD1. Germline assignment: CDR1 SEHNR and CDR2 FQNEAQ (reference sequence). V gave up 5 bases and J gave up 0 bases; unmatched junction bases: 3. The CDR3 has 15 amino acids. DNA of the CDR3: TGTGCCAGCAGCCCGGGACAGCCGAACACCGGGGAGCTGTTTTTT. This codes for CASSPGQPNTGELFF.

Many counts were recorded for this clonotype. V is TRBV20-1 and J is TRBJ1-2, with 10 bases aligning to TRBD1. V was pared by 1 base and J by 7 bases, with 6 bases of the junction left unmatched. The CDR3 is made up of 14 amino acids. Germline CDR1 and CDR2: DFQATT and SNEGSKA (reference sequence). As DNA, the CDR3 is TGCAGTGCTAGAGTGGGGACAGGGGCGCTTGGCTACACCTTC. Encoded protein: CSARVGTGALGYTF.

The V call is TRBV19, the J call TRBJ2-1, with a weak D call TRBD2 (5 bases). Germline values: CDR1 LNHDA, CDR2 SQIVND (reference sequence). The V end lost 5 bases, the J end lost 3 bases, and 11 bases lay between the germline ends. The CDR3 length is 14 residues. CDR3 sequence (DNA): TGTGCCAGTAGTGCAACCGGGATCTACAATGAGCAGTTCTTC. This translates into CASSATGIYNEQFF.

The sample holds many counts of this clonotype. V is TRBV2 and J is TRBJ2-2; tentatively, D is TRBD2 (5 bases). This CDR3 has 15 amino acids. Germline values: CDR1 SNHLY, CDR2 FYNNEI. Trimming pared 7 bases from V and 1 base from J, leaving 13 bases between. The CDR3 DNA sequence: TGTGCCAGCATAGAAGGACTTTTGAACACCGGGGAGCTGTTTTTT. Amino acids: CASIEGLLNTGELFF.

The chain recombines TRBV6-1 with TRBJ1-5; D call uncertain. The CDR3 extends over 15 amino acids. Trimming shortened V by 6 bases and J by 1 base, and 13 bases separated the two germline ends. Per the germline V gene, CDR1 is MNHNS and CDR2 is SASEGT. CDR3 nucleotide sequence: TGTGCCAGCAGCCCAGTCTCACCCAGCAATCAGCCCCAGCATTTT. This encodes CASSPVSPSNQPQHF.

There are many counts of this clonotype. This sequence joins TRBV10-3 and TRBJ1-5, with unresolved D. Trimming took 4 bases from V and 4 from J, leaving 5 bases between them. The CDR3 runs to 12 residues. Germline CDR1 is ENHRY and CDR2 is SYGVKD. CDR3 in DNA: TGTGCCATCAGTGGAACTAATCAGCCCCAGCATTTT. Translated: CAISGTNQPQHF.

V usage is TRBV5-1 and J usage is TRBJ1-6; 9 positions agree with TRBD1. The CDR3 length is 15 residues. Germline CDR1 and CDR2: SGHRS and YFSETQ. The J segment lost 7 bases and the V segment lost 2 bases, leaving 4 bases of the junction unmatched. In DNA form, the CDR3 reads TGCGCCAGCAGCTTACAGGGGGCCGCAAATTCACCCCTCCACTTT. This translates into CASSLQGAANSPLHF.

V and J are TRBV14 and TRBJ2-5; a possible D gene is TRBD1 (6 bases). V lost 2 bases, J lost 7 bases, and 11 bases lay in between. Germline V CDR1 and CDR2: SGHDN, FVKESK. The CDR3 has 13 residues. The DNA of the CDR3 is TGTGCCAGCAGCCAACATACAGGGCTGACCCAGTACTTC. The encoded protein is CASSQHTGLTQYF. Based on the CDR3 plus reference TRBV14 and TRBJ2-5, the full variable domain is EAGVTQFPSHSVIEKGQTVTLRCDPISGHDNLYWYRRVMGKEIKFLLHFVKESKQDESGMPNNRFLAERTGGTYSTLKVQPAELEDSGVYFCASSQHTGLTQYFGPGTRLLVL.

A few counts support this clonotype. This chain connects TRBV9 to TRBJ2-1; possibly TRBD2 for D (6 bases). Trimming cost V 3 bases and J 1 base, with 14 bases left between them. The CDR3 extends over 16 amino acids. From germline, CDR1 is SGDLS and CDR2 YYNGEE. The CDR3 bases are TGTGCCAGCAGCGCACGCTTAGCGGTTTCCTACAATGAGCAGTTCTTC. Translation: CASSARLAVSYNEQFF.

This clonotype was found a few times. CDR3: CASSRGGYEKLFF. CDR3 DNA: TGTGCCAGCAGTAGAGGGGGGTATGAAAAACTGTTTTTT. The rearrangement joins TRBV27 to TRBJ1-4; a weak D match, TRBD1 (6 bases). V was pared by 5 bases and J by 6 bases, with 10 bases between. The V gene's germline CDR1 is MNHEY and CDR2 SMNVEV (reference sequence). The CDR3 extends over 13 amino acids.

The rearrangement links TRBV19 to TRBJ1-1; D is uncertain. Germline loops: CDR1 LNHDA, CDR2 SQIVND (reference sequence). Trimming left V 1 base short and J 4 bases short, with 10 bases between. The CDR3 totals 14 residues. CDR3 bases: TGTGCCAGTAGTATAGGTGTCTCTGGCACTGAAGCTTTCTTT. Translation gives CASSIGVSGTEAFF.

This rearrangement joins TRBV5-8 to TRBJ2-1, with TRBD2 as a possible D gene (6 bases). From germline, CDR1 is SGHTS and CDR2 YDEGEE. V dropped 2 bases and J dropped 0 bases, with 18 bases sitting between them. The CDR3 totals 18 residues. CDR3 nucleotide sequence: TGTGCCAGCAGCTTTTCTTGGGCGGGAACCTACTCCTACAATGAGCAGTTCTTC. This codes for CASSFSWAGTYSYNEQFF.

There are many counts of this clonotype. The chain uses TRBV27 and TRBJ2-7; a weak D match, TRBD2 (6 bases). The CDR3 has 15 residues. V lost 0 bases to trimming and J lost 2 bases, with 11 bases between them. CDR1 and CDR2 (germline): MNHEY, SMNVEV (reference sequence). In DNA form, the CDR3 reads TGTGCCAGCAGTTTATCCGCGGGGTTAACCTACGAGCAGTACTTC. This sequence encodes CASSLSAGLTYEQYF.

In this sample, this clonotype turned up a few times. The chain joins TRBV28 to TRBJ2-6, with D perhaps being TRBD1 or TRBD2 (6 bases each). The length of the CDR3 is 18 residues. V dropped 5 bases and J dropped 1 base, with 18 bases sitting between them. Germline values: CDR1 MDHEN, CDR2 SYDVKM. In nucleotides, the CDR3 is TGTGCCAGCAGTCCGACCGCCGGGGGCGCGTCTGGGGCCAACGTCCTGACTTTC. Translation gives CASSPTAGGASGANVLTF.

This clonotype has at least ten counts. This chain connects TRBV6-1 to TRBJ1-3; 9 bases map to TRBD1. V trimming: 6 bases; J trimming: 3 bases; junction bases outside the gene matches: 15. Germline CDR1 MNHNS, CDR2 SASEGT. This CDR3 comprises 18 residues. CDR3 amino acids: CASRAGQGSSNGGNTIYF. CDR3 bases: TGTGCCAGCAGAGCGGGACAGGGTTCCTCTAATGGTGGAAACACCATATATTTT.

With respect to this clonotype: With a much larger clone just one base away, this may be a read error. The chain links TRBV28 to TRBJ1-5; TRBD1 matches at 7 bases. The CDR3 is made up of 17 amino acids. Trimming at V came to 5 bases and at J to 6 bases, leaving 16 bases not matched to a gene. Per germline, CDR1 MDHEN and CDR2 SYDVKM. CDR3 sequence: CASSPFIRTGGSQPQHF. CDR3 bases: TGTGCCAGCAGTCCTTTCATCCGGACAGGTGGCAGTCAGCCCCAGCATTTT.

This clonotype has more than one count but fewer than ten. As DNA, the CDR3 is TGTGCCAGTGCATCGGGGGGGGGCGGGGAGCTGTTTTTT. The encoded protein is CASASGGGGELFF. The chain combines TRBV19 with TRBJ2-2, with 8 bases aligning to TRBD2. The CDR3 totals 13 residues. Germline CDR1 reads LNHDA; CDR2 reads SQIVND (reference sequence). V lost 8 bases, J lost 7 bases, and 6 bases stayed unmatched.

V gene TRBV20-1 combines with J gene TRBJ1-5, with TRBD1 identical over 7 bases. CDR3 length: 13 residues. Losses at the gene ends were 7 bases for V and 5 bases for J; bases not matched to a gene: 8. Per the germline V gene, CDR1 is DFQATT and CDR2 is SNEGSKA (reference sequence). The CDR3 nucleotides read TGCAGTGGTCAAGACAGGGACCATCAGCCCCAGCATTTT. Translating gives CSGQDRDHQPQHF.

This clonotype was counted ten times or more. The V and J genes are TRBV7-9 and TRBJ2-1; tentatively, D is TRBD1 (5 bases). The CDR3 runs 12 residues. V was shortened by 10 bases and J by 8 bases, with 15 bases between the two germline ends. Per germline, CDR1 SEHNR and CDR2 FQNEAQ (reference sequence). The chain's CDR3 is CATSSLRDEQFF. DNA for the CDR3: TGTGCCACCAGTTCTCTCAGGGATGAGCAGTTCTTC.

The chain joins TRBV19 to TRBJ1-5; 10 bases agree with TRBD1. CDR3 length: 14 residues. Germline V gene data show CDR1 as LNHDA and CDR2 as SQIVND (reference sequence). J lost 6 bases, V lost 10 bases, and 9 bases had no gene match. The CDR3 DNA sequence: TGTGCCACTAAAAAGACAGGGGGCGGTCAGCCCCAGCATTTT. It encodes CATKKTGGGQPQHF.

This chain uses TRBV12-3 or TRBV12-4 with TRBJ2-1, with 14 positions matching TRBD2. This CDR3 has 17 residues. V was pared by 4 bases and J by 5 bases, with 7 bases of the junction left unmatched. The CDR3 DNA reads TGTGCCAGCAGTTCTTGGACTAGCGGGAGGTGGGACAATGAGCAGTTCTTC. It is translated as CASSSWTSGRWDNEQFF.

This clonotype occurred many times. The genes are TRBV6-2 or TRBV6-3 and TRBJ2-2, with D perhaps matching TRBD2 (5 bases). Germline values: CDR1 MNHEY, CDR2 SVGEGT. The V end lost 2 bases, the J end lost 1 base, and 8 bases lay between the germline ends. The CDR3 consists of 15 residues. For the CDR3, the DNA is TGTGCCAGCAGTTACACGGGGAGGAACACCGGGGAGCTGTTTTTT. Translating it yields CASSYTGRNTGELFF.

This CDR3 is CATSKETGIYEQYF. In nucleotides, the CDR3 is TGTGCCACCAGCAAAGAGACAGGGATCTACGAGCAGTACTTC. V usage is TRBV15 and J usage is TRBJ2-7, with 7 bases that match TRBD1. The CDR3 contains 14 residues. V shed 4 bases and J 3 bases; nucleotides not matched to a gene: 6. Germline values: CDR1 LNHNV, CDR2 YYDKDF (reference sequence).

Note on this clonotype: Given a much more abundant clone one base away, this may be a read error. V is TRBV7-9 and J is TRBJ2-2; 8 nucleotides align to TRBD2. The CDR3 loop spans 15 amino acids. CDR1 and CDR2 (germline): SEHNR, FQNEAQ (reference sequence). In nucleotides, the CDR3 is TGTGCCAGCAGCGTCGCGGGGGGAGGCACCGGGGAGCTGCTTTTT. The encoded protein is CASSVAGGGTGELLF.

The chain is built from TRBV18 and TRBJ2-3; D may be TRBD2 (6 bases). V shed 3 bases and J shed 3 bases, with 19 bases lying between them. In germline, CDR1 is KGHSH, CDR2 LQKENI. The CDR3 is 17 residues long. CDR3 region: CASSPVTSGVGTDTQYF. The CDR3 nucleotides are TGTGCCAGCTCACCCGTGACTTCGGGAGTGGGGACAGATACGCAGTATTTT.

For this clonotype: A single base is all that separates this from a far larger clone, so a read error is likely. This chain links TRBV7-9 with TRBJ2-3, with 10 bases aligning to TRBD2. The germline V gene encodes CDR1 SEHNR and CDR2 FQNEAQ (reference sequence). Losses at the gene ends were 5 bases for V and 3 bases for J; bases not matched to a gene: 5. CDR3 size: 15 residues. The DNA of the CDR3 is TGTGCCAGCAGCCCACTAGCGGGAAGAACAGATACGCAGTATTTT. Amino acid sequence: CASSPLAGRTDTQYF.

In its sample, this clonotype was seen many times. V and J are TRBV28 and TRBJ2-1; 15 nucleotides line up with TRBD2. The V gene end was trimmed by 8 bases and the J gene end by 1 base; junction bases not matched to a gene: 6. From germline, CDR1 is MDHEN and CDR2 SYDVKM. The CDR3 covers 17 residues. In DNA, the CDR3 is TGTGCCAGCGGCCGGACTAGCGGGAGGGCTTCCTACAATGAGCAGTTCTTC. Its translation is CASGRTSGRASYNEQFF. Drawing the rest from reference TRBV28 and TRBJ2-1, the complete variable domain is DVKVTQSSRYLVKRTGEKVFLECVQDMDHENMFWYRQDPGLGLRLIYFSYDVKMKEKGDIPEGYSVSREKKERFSLILESASTNQTSMYLCASGRTSGRASYNEQFFGPGTRLTVL.

The chain carries TRBV4-1 and TRBJ1-2; 9 nucleotides align to TRBD1. Trimming removed 6 bases from V and 0 bases from J; junction bases left unmatched: 5. CDR1 is MGHRA, CDR2 YSYEKL, per germline. This CDR3 spans 15 amino acids. In DNA form, the CDR3 reads TGCGCCAGCAGAGACTGGACAGGGGCTAACTATGGCTACACCTTC. This gives the protein CASRDWTGANYGYTF.

Ten or more counts support this clonotype. This chain joins TRBV7-8 and TRBJ1-1; no clear D gene. Looked up from germline, CDR1 is SGHVS and CDR2 is FQNEAQ. The CDR3 is made up of 11 amino acids. The V and J ends lost 1 base and 11 bases respectively, with 8 bases between them. The CDR3 nucleotides read TGTGCCAGCAGCTTAGAGGGAGGGGCTTTCTTT. It is translated as CASSLEGGAFF.

This rearrangement joins TRBV28 to TRBJ2-7; 12 bases line up with TRBD2. The CDR3 is 16 residues long. Germline V gene sequence: CDR1 MDHEN, CDR2 SYDVKM. V was clipped by 3 bases and J by 3 bases; unmatched bases: 6. CDR3 loop: CASSFFGTSGRYEQYF. For the CDR3, the DNA is TGTGCCAGCAGTTTTTTTGGGACTAGCGGGCGCTACGAGCAGTACTTC.

Regarding this clonotype: The conserved closing phenylalanine or tryptophan is absent in this CDR3, likely reflecting a read error. The V call is TRBV28, the J call TRBJ1-6, with D tentatively TRBD1 (6 bases). The V and J ends lost 6 bases and 7 bases respectively, with 22 bases between them. CDR3 length: 17 residues. The germline gives CDR1 MDHEN, CDR2 SYDVKM. CDR3 sequence (DNA): TGTGCCAGCAGAGGGGGAGGAGGGAACGGGGGGAATTCACCCCTCCACCTT. It specifies CASRGGGGNGGNSPLHL.

In this sample, this clonotype turned up a few times. V is TRBV9 and J is TRBJ2-2, with 8 bases that match TRBD2. V trimming: 0 bases; J trimming: 5 bases; junction bases outside the gene matches: 3. The CDR3 length is 15 residues. Germline assignment: CDR1 SGDLS and CDR2 YYNGEE. CDR3 bases: TGTGCCAGCAGCGTAGTACCTAGCGGGACCGGGGAGCTGTTTTTT. It encodes CASSVVPSGTGELFF. Filled out from reference TRBV9 and TRBJ2-2, the complete variable domain reads DSGVTQTPKHLITATGQRVTLRCSPRSGDLSVYWYQQSLDQGLQFLIQYYNGEERAKGNILERFSAQQFPDLHSELNLSSLELGDSALYFCASSVVPSGTGELFFGEGSRLTVL.